The sequence of this T cell receptor (beta chain) was determined in a study of OX40 agonist ivuxolimab in advanced cancers. Overall study context: Every 2 weeks, patients got intravenous ivuxolimab at one of six dose levels (0.01-10 mg/kg).

The data were produced by immunoSEQ multiplex PCR, yet TCRdb's version contains in-frame clones alone and is incomplete. Of around 80,000 clones in the sample, over 75% were seen once. CDR3 size: 15 residues. With 0 bases removed from V and 4 bases from J, the gap between germline ends came to 13 bases. In germline, CDR1 is SGHRS, CDR2 YFSETQ. This sequence joins TRBV5-1 and TRBJ1-1; perhaps TRBD1 as D (6 bases). The source was CD4+ or CD8+ T cells sorted from blood, collected in a trial of the OX40 agonist ivuxolimab. The receptor comes from an adult with an advanced solid tumor such as melanoma, head and neck, liver or kidney cancer. CDR3 coding DNA: TGCGCCAGCAGCTTGGAGGGGGTTGAAGGCACTGAAGCTTTCTTT. It specifies CASSLEGVEGTEAFF.